The 24 T cell receptor beta chains given below trace back to one sample, sequenced in a study of blood T cell repertoires in COVID-19. The method was immunoSEQ multiplex PCR; TCRdb's version includes in-frame clones alone and lacks a portion of them. The profile shows tens of thousands of clones, over 65% of them singletons. The sample was peripheral blood. Every receptor here comes from a woman aged 65 to 85 with acute or convalescent COVID-19.

This rearrangement joins TRBV6-1 to TRBJ2-5; possibly TRBD1 for D (6 bases). Germline assignment: CDR1 MNHNS and CDR2 SASEGT. V was clipped by 0 bases and J by 5 bases, with 22 bases between them. The CDR3 length is 18 residues. The CDR3 is CASSEAGGGQTGLETQYF. The CDR3 bases are TGTGCCAGCAGTGAAGCGGGTGGCGGCCAAACAGGGTTGGAGACCCAGTACTTC.

This chain joins TRBV27 and TRBJ2-7; 8 bases align to TRBD1. J lost 0 bases, V lost 3 bases, and 4 bases had no gene match. Germline CDR1 MNHEY, CDR2 SMNVEV (reference sequence). There are 15 residues in the CDR3. The chain's CDR3 is CASSLSGQVSYEQYF. The CDR3 nucleotides are TGTGCCAGCAGTTTGTCGGGACAGGTCTCCTACGAGCAGTACTTC.

CDR3: CASSLAGQGQETQYF. Written as DNA, the CDR3 is TGTGCCAGCAGCTTAGCGGGACAGGGTCAAGAGACCCAGTACTTC. The V and J genes are TRBV7-2 and TRBJ2-5, with 9 bases identical to TRBD1. The CDR3 spans 15 residues. CDR1 SGHTA and CDR2 FQGNSA come from the germline V gene. V lost 0 bases to trimming and J lost 2 bases; unmatched junction nucleotides: 1.

This sequence joins TRBV19 and TRBJ1-5; D is ambiguous. Germline-derived CDR1 and CDR2 are LNHDA and SQIVND (reference sequence). V shed 6 bases and J shed 5 bases, with 11 bases lying between them. The CDR3 is made up of 13 amino acids. CDR3 region: CASRLAGDQPQHF. The CDR3, as DNA: TGTGCCAGTAGGTTGGCGGGCGATCAGCCCCAGCATTTT.

The chain joins TRBV3-1 (or the pseudogene TRBV3-2) to TRBJ2-2; 7 bases agree with TRBD2. Unmatched junction bases numbered 4, after V lost 4 bases and J lost 2 bases. The CDR3 totals 15 residues. Germline V gene sequence: CDR1 LGHDT, CDR2 YNNKEL (reference sequence). The CDR3 reads CASSLRGINTGELFF. The DNA of the CDR3 is TGTGCCAGCAGCCTGCGGGGGATAAACACCGGGGAGCTGTTTTTT.

V usage is TRBV15 and J usage is TRBJ2-7; 10 bases are shared with TRBD1. Germline CDR1 reads LNHNV; CDR2 reads YYDKDF (reference sequence). V trimming: 0 bases; J trimming: 0 bases; junction bases outside the gene matches: 5. The CDR3 has 17 amino acids. The CDR3 DNA reads as TGTGCCACCAGCAGAGAGACAGGGGGCGGATTCTCCTACGAGCAGTACTTC. It translates to CATSRETGGGFSYEQYF.

The V gene is TRBV28, the J gene TRBJ2-1; 10 bases map to TRBD1. Trimming took 5 bases from V and 9 from J; bases not matched to a gene: 10. Germline V gene data show CDR1 as MDHEN and CDR2 as SYDVKM. The CDR3 runs to 15 residues. The CDR3 nucleotides read TGTGCCAGCAGTCCGTCCGGGACAGGGGCGGGTGAGCAGTTCTTC. Amino acid sequence: CASSPSGTGAGEQFF. The full variable domain, completed using reference TRBV28 and TRBJ2-1, is DVKVTQSSRYLVKRTGEKVFLECVQDMDHENMFWYRQDPGLGLRLIYFSYDVKMKEKGDIPEGYSVSREKKERFSLILESASTNQTSMYLCASSPSGTGAGEQFFGPGTRLTVL.

The gene calls are TRBV7-2 and TRBJ2-7; D uncertain. V lost 5 bases, J lost 7 bases, and 21 bases lay in between. The CDR3 spans 15 residues. In germline, CDR1 is SGHTA, CDR2 FQGNSA. Here the CDR3 reads CASSDAIDIGEEQYF. In nucleotides, the CDR3 is TGTGCCAGCAGCGATGCTATAGACATAGGTGAGGAGCAGTACTTC.

This chain connects TRBV4-3 to TRBJ2-1; 9 nucleotides align to TRBD2. The CDR3 length is 16 residues. CDR1 and CDR2 from the germline V gene are LGHNA and YSLEER. V trimming: 0 bases; J trimming: 7 bases; junction bases outside the gene matches: 7. The CDR3 bases are TGCGCCAGCAGCCAAGATAGGGCGGGGGGGCAAAATGAGCAGTTCTTC. It yields the protein CASSQDRAGGQNEQFF.

V and J are TRBV5-8 and TRBJ2-1, with 11 bases fitting TRBD1. Germline lookup yields CDR1 SGHTS and CDR2 YDEGEE. The CDR3 runs to 16 residues. V shed 6 bases, J shed 2 bases, and the junction held 7 bases outside the gene matches. CDR3 sequence: CASIIRTGGPYNEQFF. The CDR3 coding sequence is TGTGCCAGCATCATTAGGACAGGGGGCCCCTACAATGAGCAGTTCTTC.

J is TRBJ2-3 and V is TRBV11-2, with TRBD1 matching 7 bases. CDR1 and CDR2 (germline): SGHAT, FQNNGV. The CDR3 sequence is 14 residues long. Losses at the gene ends were 5 bases for V and 6 bases for J; bases not matched to a gene: 8. The chain's CDR3 is CASSLTGAWDTQYF. CDR3 nucleotides: TGTGCCAGCAGCCTTACAGGGGCCTGGGATACGCAGTATTTT.

The chain links TRBV18 to TRBJ2-7; weak D call: TRBD1 (5 bases). The CDR3 loop spans 14 amino acids. Trimming pared 2 bases from V and 4 bases from J, leaving 12 bases between. Germline CDR1 KGHSH, CDR2 LQKENI. The CDR3 is CASSPGRQIYEQYF. For the CDR3, the DNA is TGTGCCAGCTCACCAGGGCGACAGATTTACGAGCAGTACTTC.

V gene TRBV5-4 combines with J gene TRBJ2-2; a possible D gene is TRBD2 (6 bases). Per the germline V gene, CDR1 is SGHNT and CDR2 is YYREEE (reference sequence). V was pared by 1 base and J by 4 bases, with 11 bases between. The CDR3 extends over 15 amino acids. In nucleotides, the CDR3 is TGTGCCAGCAGCTTGTGGGGGGTAGGCACCGGGGAGCTGTTTTTT. This sequence encodes CASSLWGVGTGELFF. The full variable domain, its missing parts supplied by reference TRBV5-4 and TRBJ2-2, is ETGVTQSPTHLIKTRGQQVTLRCSSQSGHNTVSWYQQALGQGPQFIFQYYREEENGRGNFPPRFSGLQFPNYSSELNVNALELDDSALYLCASSLWGVGTGELFFGEGSRLTVL.

The rearrangement joins TRBV11-2 to TRBJ2-7; TRBD2 might be the D (5 bases). Per the germline V gene, CDR1 is SGHAT and CDR2 is FQNNGV. V was clipped by 2 bases and J by 2 bases, with 13 bases between them. The CDR3 contains 15 residues. The DNA of the CDR3 is TGTGCCAGCAGCTTATCAGGAGCCGGGGCCTACGAGCAGTACTTC. It codes for CASSLSGAGAYEQYF.

The chain couples TRBV5-1 to TRBJ2-3; TRBD2 matches at 9 bases. The CDR3 runs 16 residues. Germline V lookup: CDR1 SGHRS, CDR2 YFSETQ. V dropped 4 bases and J dropped 2; count of bases not matched to a gene: 8. Here the CDR3 reads CASSPRLAAITDTQYF. The CDR3 region has the DNA TGCGCCAGCAGCCCGCGACTAGCGGCGATCACAGATACGCAGTATTTT.

The V and J genes are TRBV6-1 and TRBJ1-5; D is uncertain. This CDR3 spans 14 amino acids. Trimming stripped 3 bases from V and 2 bases from J, with 8 bases between. CDR1 is MNHNS and CDR2 is SASEGT in the germline V gene. Written as DNA, the CDR3 is TGTGCCAGCAGTGATAGTCCCGGCAATCAGCCCCAGCATTTT. The encoded protein is CASSDSPGNQPQHF.

The rearrangement links TRBV30 to TRBJ2-7, with 8 bases that match TRBD2. The germline V gene has CDR1 GTSNPN and CDR2 SVGIG (reference sequence). The CDR3 covers 12 residues. Trimming cost V 3 bases and J 5 bases; bases outside gene matches: 3. The CDR3, as DNA: TGTGCCTGGAGCCCGGGAGGGCACGAGCAGTACTTC. Translated: CAWSPGGHEQYF.

The chain links TRBV5-6 to TRBJ2-2; D is perhaps TRBD1 (5 bases). The CDR3 is 16 amino acids. The V gene's germline CDR1 is SGHDT and CDR2 YYEEEE. V lost 0 bases to trimming and J lost 1 base, with 10 bases between them. CDR3 amino acids: CASSLVFQGNTGELFF. CDR3 coding DNA: TGTGCCAGCAGCTTGGTTTTCCAGGGGAACACCGGGGAGCTGTTTTTT.

The V call is TRBV2, the J call TRBJ1-2, with 8 bases lining up with TRBD1. The CDR3 sequence is 15 residues long. The J segment lost 8 bases and the V segment lost 6 bases, leaving 14 bases of the junction unmatched. Germline V gives CDR1 SNHLY, CDR2 FYNNEI. This CDR3 is CASRSQGAGLYGYTF. The CDR3 nucleotides read TGTGCCAGCAGGTCTCAGGGGGCGGGTTTGTACGGCTACACCTTC.

The V gene is TRBV4-1, the J gene TRBJ2-1; D remains unclear. The CDR3 contains 16 residues. The germline V gene has CDR1 MGHRA and CDR2 YSYEKL. V was clipped by 2 bases and J by 1 base, with 12 bases between them. Written as DNA, the CDR3 is TGCGCCAGCAGCCAAAGCAGCGTAGGTTCCTACAATGAGCAGTTCTTC. It yields the protein CASSQSSVGSYNEQFF.

The chain uses TRBV29-1 and TRBJ1-4; 10 nucleotides agree with TRBD1. Germline loops: CDR1 SQVTM, CDR2 ANQGSEA. The trim removed 6 bases at V and 10 bases at J, leaving 8 bases unmatched. The CDR3 is 13 residues long. The CDR3 spells CSVRTGGSAKLFF. The CDR3 nucleotides read TGCAGCGTGAGGACAGGGGGGTCGGCAAAACTGTTTTTT.

The chain employs TRBV6-5 and TRBJ1-1, with D unclear. Trimming cost V 6 bases and J 0 bases, with 11 bases left between them. This CDR3 contains 14 residues. Germline V gives CDR1 MNHEY, CDR2 SVGAGI. The CDR3 loop reads CASRHLQLNTEAFF. The CDR3 DNA sequence: TGTGCCAGCAGGCATCTACAGCTGAACACTGAAGCTTTCTTT.

This sequence joins TRBV5-6 and TRBJ1-1; 9 nucleotides line up with TRBD1. Per the germline V gene, CDR1 is SGHDT and CDR2 is YYEEEE. CDR3 length equals 18 residues. Trimming at V came to 0 bases and at J to 5 bases, leaving 14 bases not matched to a gene. CDR3 DNA sequence: TGTGCCAGCAGCTTGGCTGCTCTTTTGGGACAGGGTAGGACTGAAGCTTTCTTT. As protein: CASSLAALLGQGRTEAFF.

This chain connects TRBV5-6 to TRBJ1-3; D is undetermined. This CDR3 has 15 residues. V was shortened by 0 bases and J by 0 bases, with 7 bases between the two germline ends. The germline V gene has CDR1 SGHDT and CDR2 YYEEEE. The chain's CDR3 is CASSLAEGSGNTIYF. Written as DNA, the CDR3 is TGTGCCAGCAGCTTGGCCGAGGGCTCTGGAAACACCATATATTTT.